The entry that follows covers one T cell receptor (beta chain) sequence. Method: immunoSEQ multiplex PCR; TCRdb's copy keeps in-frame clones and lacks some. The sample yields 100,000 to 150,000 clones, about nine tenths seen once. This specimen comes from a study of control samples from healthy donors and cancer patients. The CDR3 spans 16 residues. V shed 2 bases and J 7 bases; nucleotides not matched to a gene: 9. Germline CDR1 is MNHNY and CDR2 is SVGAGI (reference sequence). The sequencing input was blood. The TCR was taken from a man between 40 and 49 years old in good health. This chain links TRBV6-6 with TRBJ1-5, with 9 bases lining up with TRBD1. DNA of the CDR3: TGTGCCAGCAGTTACACAGGGGGCGCTTTTTACCAGCCCCAGCATTTT. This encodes CASSYTGGAFYQPQHF.